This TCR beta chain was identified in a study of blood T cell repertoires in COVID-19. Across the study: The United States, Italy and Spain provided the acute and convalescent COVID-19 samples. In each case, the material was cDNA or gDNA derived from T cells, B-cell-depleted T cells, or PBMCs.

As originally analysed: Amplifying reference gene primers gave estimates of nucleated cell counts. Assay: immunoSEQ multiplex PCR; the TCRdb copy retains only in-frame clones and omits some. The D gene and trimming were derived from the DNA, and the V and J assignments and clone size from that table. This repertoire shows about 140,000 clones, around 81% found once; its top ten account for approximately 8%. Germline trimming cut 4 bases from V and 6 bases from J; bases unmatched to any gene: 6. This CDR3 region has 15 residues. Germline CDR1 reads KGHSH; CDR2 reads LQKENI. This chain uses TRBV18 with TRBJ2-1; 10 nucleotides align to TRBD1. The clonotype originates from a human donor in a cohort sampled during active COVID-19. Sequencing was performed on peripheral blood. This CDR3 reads CASSLTGTGVNEQFF. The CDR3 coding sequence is TGTGCCAGCTCACTGACCGGGACAGGGGTCAATGAGCAGTTCTTC.